These 5 T cell receptor beta chains came from one sample sequenced in a study of T cells in Graves' hyperthyroidism and ophthalmopathy. RNA transcripts were the template for amplifying TCR beta CDR3 regions. First-round RT-PCR targeting the TCR CDR3 was performed with the HTBI primer set. TCRdb recomputed calls from the multiplex PCR reads with MiXCR, one row per CDR3 protein. The sample lists about 510,000 distinct CDR3 sequences, approximately 15% seen once, with roughly 13% in the top ten. Sequenced: blood. The receptor source for this set is a woman between 40 and 50 years old with Graves' hyperthyroidism.

This clonotype has a count of ten or more. V and J are TRBV2 and TRBJ1-2; 9 bases match TRBD1. Germline V gives CDR1 SNHLY, CDR2 FYNNEI. There are 13 residues in the CDR3. The V gene end was trimmed by 10 bases and the J gene end by 3 bases; junction bases not matched to a gene: 6. CDR3 nucleotides: TGTGCCACCCGGGACAGGGAGGACTATGGCTACACCTTC. Translating gives CATRDREDYGYTF.

The chain carries TRBV4-1 and TRBJ2-2, with TRBD2 identical over 13 bases. Germline V gene data show CDR1 as MGHRA and CDR2 as YSYEKL. The CDR3 covers 18 residues. J was trimmed by 7 bases and V by 5 bases; bases with no gene match: 13. The CDR3 sequence: CASSKGPGWTSGSGELFF. Here the CDR3 DNA reads TGCGCCAGCAGCAAAGGGCCGGGTTGGACTAGCGGGAGCGGGGAGCTGTTTTTT.

About this clonotype itself: A read error may be the cause here, since a much bigger clone is one base away. This chain connects TRBV30 to TRBJ1-1; the D gene is possibly TRBD1 (5 bases). Germline lookup yields CDR1 GTSNPN and CDR2 SVGIG (reference sequence). The CDR3 is 15 residues long. V lost 0 bases to trimming and J lost 10 bases, with 21 bases between them. CDR3 loop: CAWSVPGGIKGGAFF. The CDR3 DNA sequence: TGTGCCTGGAGTGTACCCGGGGGTATAAAGGGTGGAGCTTTCTTT.

Ten or more counts support this clonotype. The V and J genes are TRBV12-3 or TRBV12-4 and TRBJ2-3; the D call may be TRBD1 or TRBD2 (5 bases each). CDR3 length: 15 residues. Trimming pared 4 bases from V and 0 bases from J, leaving 11 bases between. CDR3 sequence reads: CASSSRDASTDTQYF. The CDR3 bases are TGTGCCAGCAGTTCCCGGGACGCCAGCACAGATACGCAGTATTTT.

This rearrangement joins TRBV24-1 to TRBJ2-1, with 10 bases aligning to TRBD2. The CDR3 runs 16 residues. Germline trimming cut 5 bases from V and 5 bases from J; bases unmatched to any gene: 8. Germline CDR1 reads KGHDR; CDR2 reads SFDVKD. The CDR3 spells CATSVESGRGDNEQFF. For the CDR3, the DNA is TGTGCCACCAGTGTAGAAAGCGGGAGGGGGGACAATGAGCAGTTCTTC.